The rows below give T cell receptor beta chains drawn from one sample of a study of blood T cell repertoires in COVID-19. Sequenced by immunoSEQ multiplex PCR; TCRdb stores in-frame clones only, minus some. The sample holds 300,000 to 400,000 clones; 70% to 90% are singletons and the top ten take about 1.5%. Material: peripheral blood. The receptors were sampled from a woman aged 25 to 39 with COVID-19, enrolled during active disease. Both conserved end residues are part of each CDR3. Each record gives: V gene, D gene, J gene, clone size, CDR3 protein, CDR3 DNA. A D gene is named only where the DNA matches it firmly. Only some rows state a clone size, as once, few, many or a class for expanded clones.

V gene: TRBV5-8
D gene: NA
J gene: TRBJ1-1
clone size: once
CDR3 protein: CASSPPGRINTEAFF
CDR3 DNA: TGTGCCAGCAGCCCCCCGGGGAGAATCAACACTGAAGCTTTCTTT

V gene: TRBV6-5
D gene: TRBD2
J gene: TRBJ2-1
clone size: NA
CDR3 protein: CASRPTSGAPRGQFF
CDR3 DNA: TGTGCCAGCAGGCCAACTAGCGGGGCCCCCAGAGGGCAGTTCTTC

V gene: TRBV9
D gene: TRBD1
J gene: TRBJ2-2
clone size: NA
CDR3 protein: CASRPGQGRTGELFF
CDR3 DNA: TGTGCCAGCAGACCGGGACAGGGGAGGACCGGGGAGCTGTTTTTT

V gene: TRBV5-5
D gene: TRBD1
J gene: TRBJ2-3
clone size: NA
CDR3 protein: CASSFDRGVDTQYF
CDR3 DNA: TGTGCCAGCAGCTTTGACAGGGGAGTGGATACGCAGTATTTT

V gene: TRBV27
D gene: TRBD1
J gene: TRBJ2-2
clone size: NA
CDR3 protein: CASRKQGYTGELFF
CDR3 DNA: TGTGCCAGCAGGAAACAGGGGTACACCGGGGAGCTGTTTTTT

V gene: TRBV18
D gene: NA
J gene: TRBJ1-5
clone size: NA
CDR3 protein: CASSPDGDQPQHF
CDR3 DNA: TGTGCCAGCTCACCCGACGGGGATCAGCCCCAGCATTTT

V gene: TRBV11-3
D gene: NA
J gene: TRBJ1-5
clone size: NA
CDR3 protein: CASSLDYRELNSNQPQHF
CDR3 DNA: TGTGCCAGCAGCTTAGATTACAGGGAATTGAATAGCAATCAGCCCCAGCATTTT

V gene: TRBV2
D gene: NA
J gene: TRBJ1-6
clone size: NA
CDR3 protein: CASRDMGGSPLHF
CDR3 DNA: TGTGCCAGCAGAGACATGGGTGGCTCACCCCTCCACTTT

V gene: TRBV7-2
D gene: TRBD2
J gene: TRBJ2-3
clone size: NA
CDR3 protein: CASSLNSGGASDTQYF
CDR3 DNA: TGTGCCAGCAGCTTGAATAGCGGGGGGGCCTCAGATACGCAGTATTTT

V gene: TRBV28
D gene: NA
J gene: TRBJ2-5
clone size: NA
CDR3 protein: CASSLPFYLYQETQYF
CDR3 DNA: TGTGCCAGCAGCCTTCCCTTTTATTTGTACCAAGAGACCCAGTACTTC

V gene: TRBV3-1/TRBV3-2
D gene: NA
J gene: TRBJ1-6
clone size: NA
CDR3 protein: CASSQGGLGNSPLHF
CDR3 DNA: TGTGCCAGCAGCCAAGGAGGTCTTGGGAATTCACCCCTCCACTTT

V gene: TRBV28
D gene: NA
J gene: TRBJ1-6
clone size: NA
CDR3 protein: CASSFGLNNSPLHF
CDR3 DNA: TGTGCCAGCAGTTTCGGTCTAAATAATTCACCCCTCCACTTT

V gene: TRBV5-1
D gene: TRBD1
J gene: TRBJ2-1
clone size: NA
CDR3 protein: CASSLAGQARRFF
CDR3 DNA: TGCGCCAGCAGCTTGGCCGGACAGGCGAGGCGGTTCTTC

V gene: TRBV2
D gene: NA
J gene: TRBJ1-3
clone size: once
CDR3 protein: CAIRGGAHSGNTIYF
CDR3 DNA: TGTGCCATCCGGGGGGGAGCCCACTCTGGAAACACCATATATTTT

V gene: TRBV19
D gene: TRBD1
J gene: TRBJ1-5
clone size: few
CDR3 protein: CASSKDRGGNQPQHF
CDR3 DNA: TGTGCCAGTAGTAAGGACAGGGGCGGGAATCAGCCCCAGCATTTT

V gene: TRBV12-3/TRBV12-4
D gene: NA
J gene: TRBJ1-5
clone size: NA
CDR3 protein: CASSTGVNQPQHF
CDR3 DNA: TGTGCCAGCAGCACGGGGGTCAATCAGCCCCAGCATTTT

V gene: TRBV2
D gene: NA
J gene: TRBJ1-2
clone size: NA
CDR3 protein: CASSDGGMYYGYTF
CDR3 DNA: TGTGCCAGCAGTGACGGGGGTATGTACTATGGCTACACCTTC

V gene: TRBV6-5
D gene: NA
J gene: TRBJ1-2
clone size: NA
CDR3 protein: CASSFRNSWDYGYTF
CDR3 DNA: TGTGCCAGCAGTTTCCGAAACAGCTGGGACTATGGCTACACCTTC

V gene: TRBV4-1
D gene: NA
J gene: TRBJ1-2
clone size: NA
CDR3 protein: CASSRPTQGANYGYTF
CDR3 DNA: TGCGCCAGCAGCCGTCCGACACAGGGAGCTAACTATGGCTACACCTTC

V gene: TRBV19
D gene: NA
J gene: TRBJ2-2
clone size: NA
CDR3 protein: CASIHQGTGELFF
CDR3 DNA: TGTGCCAGTATCCACCAGGGAACCGGGGAGCTGTTTTTT

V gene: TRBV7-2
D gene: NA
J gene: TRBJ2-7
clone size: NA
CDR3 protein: CASSLAGALRYEQYF
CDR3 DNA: TGTGCCAGCAGCCTGGCAGGGGCGTTGCGATACGAGCAGTACTTC

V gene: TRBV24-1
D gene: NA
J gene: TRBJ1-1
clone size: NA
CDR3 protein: CATQAVNTEAFF
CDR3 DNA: TGTGCCACCCAAGCGGTGAACACTGAAGCTTTCTTT

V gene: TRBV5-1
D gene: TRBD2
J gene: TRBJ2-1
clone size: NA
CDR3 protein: CASSLEGLAGVNEQFF
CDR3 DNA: TGCGCCAGCAGCTTGGAGGGACTAGCGGGGGTTAATGAGCAGTTCTTC

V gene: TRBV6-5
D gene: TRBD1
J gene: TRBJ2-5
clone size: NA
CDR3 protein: CASSYSIGTGGETQYF
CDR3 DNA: TGTGCCAGCAGTTACTCGATTGGGACAGGAGGCGAGACCCAGTACTTC

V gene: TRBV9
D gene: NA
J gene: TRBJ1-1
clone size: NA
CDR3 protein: CASGGTEAFF
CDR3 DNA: TGTGCCAGCGGGGGGACTGAAGCTTTCTTT

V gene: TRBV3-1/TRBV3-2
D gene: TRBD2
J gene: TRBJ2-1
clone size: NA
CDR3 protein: CASSQRGGYNEQFF
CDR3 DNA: TGTGCCAGCAGCCAGCGGGGGGGCTACAATGAGCAGTTCTTC

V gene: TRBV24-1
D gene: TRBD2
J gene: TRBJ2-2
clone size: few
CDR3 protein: CATSDLPGLAGVTNTGELFF
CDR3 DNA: TGTGCCACCAGTGATTTGCCCGGCCTAGCGGGGGTCACAAACACCGGGGAGCTGTTTTTT

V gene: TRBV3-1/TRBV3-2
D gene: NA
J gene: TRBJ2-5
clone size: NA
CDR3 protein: CASSQGGGSGTQYF
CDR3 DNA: TGTGCCAGCAGCCAAGGAGGCGGCTCGGGGACCCAGTACTTC

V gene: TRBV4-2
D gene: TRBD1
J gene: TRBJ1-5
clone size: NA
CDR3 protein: CASSGTGVNQPQHF
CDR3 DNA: TGTGCCAGCAGCGGGACAGGAGTCAATCAGCCCCAGCATTTT

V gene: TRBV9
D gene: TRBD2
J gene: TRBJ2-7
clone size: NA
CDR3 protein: CASSAGSGGARHEQYF
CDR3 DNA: TGTGCCAGCAGCGCCGGTAGCGGGGGGGCTCGCCACGAGCAGTACTTC

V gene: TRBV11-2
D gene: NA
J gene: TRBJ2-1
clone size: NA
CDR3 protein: CASSFGVEQFF
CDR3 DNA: TGTGCCAGCAGCTTCGGGGTTGAGCAGTTCTTC

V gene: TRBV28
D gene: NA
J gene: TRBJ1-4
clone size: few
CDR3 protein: CASSPVNEKLFF
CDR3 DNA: TGTGCCAGCAGCCCCGTAAATGAAAAACTGTTTTTT

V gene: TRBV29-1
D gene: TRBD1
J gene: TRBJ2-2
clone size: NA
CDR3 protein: CSVGGTGLWAGELFF
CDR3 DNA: TGCAGCGTTGGGGGGACAGGCCTCTGGGCCGGGGAGCTGTTTTTT

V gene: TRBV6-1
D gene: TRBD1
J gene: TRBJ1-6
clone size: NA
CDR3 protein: CASSEWGTGGTSPLHF
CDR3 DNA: TGTGCCAGCAGTGAATGGGGGACAGGGGGCACTTCACCCCTCCACTTT

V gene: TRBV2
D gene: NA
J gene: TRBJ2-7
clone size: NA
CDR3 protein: CASRGGGLGEQYF
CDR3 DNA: TGTGCCAGCAGAGGGGGGGGCTTGGGCGAGCAGTACTTC

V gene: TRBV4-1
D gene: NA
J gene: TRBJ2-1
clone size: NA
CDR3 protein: CASSQALQGIYNEQFF
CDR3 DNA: TGCGCCAGCAGCCAAGCTCTGCAGGGGATATACAATGAGCAGTTCTTC